A single count supports the clone carrying this TCR beta chain. The antigen is unknown. Trimming took 7 bases from V and 4 from J; bases not matched to a gene: 8. The CDR3 has 15 residues. The V gene's germline CDR1 is LNHDA and CDR2 SQIVND (reference sequence). These data are taken from a study of cytomegalovirus exposure and HLA in healthy donors. The overall study: An earlier analysis found around 100 million unique TCR beta sequences from 150 million to 200 million T cells. Study-level findings and limits: Likely technical artifact: a cluster of highly shared sequence variants.

With 60 Vbeta and 13 Jbeta primers, the PCR was carried out. How the authors handled the data: Later, some 75 million unique TCR beta chains were counted in an analysis, and some 10 million of them were shared. TCRdb's copy holds only in-frame clones and misses some; the assay was immunoSEQ multiplex PCR. Clone size and V and J calls were adopted from that table, with D and trimming inferred from the DNA. The table records 150,000 to 200,000 clones, 80% of them present only once. V is TRBV19 and J is TRBJ1-5; 9 bases fit TRBD1. This receptor was identified in a boy aged 5-17 years in good health and CMV-seronegative. Sequencing input: PBMCs. The CDR3 region is CASTPGQGTNQPQHF. CDR3 coding DNA: TGTGCCAGTACCCCGGGACAGGGAACTAATCAGCCCCAGCATTTT.